What follows is one T cell receptor (beta chain) and its context. Its specificity is unknown. These data belong to a study of CD4+ T cells in melanoma. The study, taken as a whole, reports: Diverse differentiation states were reported for melanoma neoantigen-specific CD4+ T cells. CD8+ T cell, macrophage and B cell function reportedly correlated with neoantigen-specific CD4+ T cells.

Assay used: immunoSEQ multiplex PCR; TCRdb lists only in-frame clones, some missing. The sample shows 40,000 to 50,000 clones, roughly nine tenths of them seen only once. The V end was cut by 1 base, the J end by 6 bases, with 10 bases between. Germline V lookup: CDR1 LGHNA, CDR2 YSLEER. This CDR3 comprises 13 residues. Input material: peripheral blood. The chain couples TRBV4-3 to TRBJ2-7; D might be TRBD1 (6 bases). The sequence came from a human donor with melanoma. The CDR3 coding sequence is TGCGCCAGCAGCCAAGGAACAGGGTCCGAGCAGTACTTC. Its protein product is CASSQGTGSEQYF.